One sample yielded the 2 T cell receptor beta chains listed below, sequenced in a study of blood T cell repertoires in COVID-19. Data came from immunoSEQ multiplex PCR; TCRdb stores just in-frame clones and leaves some out. The table records 90,000 to 120,000 clones, around nine tenths of them present only once. The specimen sequenced was peripheral blood. The receptors here all came from a woman under 40 with acute or convalescent COVID-19.

This clone was observed a single time. The rearrangement uses TRBV28 and TRBJ1-6, with 7 bases identical to TRBD1. Germline V gene lookup returns CDR1 MDHEN and CDR2 SYDVKM. The CDR3 has 17 residues. J was trimmed by 1 base and V by 6 bases; bases with no gene match: 9. CDR3 coding DNA: TGTGCCAGCAGGGGGGCGGCAGGGGGTTCCTATAATTCACCCCTCCACTTT. It codes for CASRGAAGGSYNSPLHF.

V and J are TRBV6-1 and TRBJ2-3; 8 nucleotides match TRBD1. Losses at the gene ends were 0 bases for V and 5 bases for J; bases not matched to a gene: 7. This CDR3 contains 16 residues. Germline V gives CDR1 MNHNS, CDR2 SASEGT. The CDR3 loop reads CASSEARTGPVDTQYF. In nucleotides, the CDR3 is TGTGCCAGCAGTGAAGCAAGGACAGGGCCTGTAGATACGCAGTATTTT.